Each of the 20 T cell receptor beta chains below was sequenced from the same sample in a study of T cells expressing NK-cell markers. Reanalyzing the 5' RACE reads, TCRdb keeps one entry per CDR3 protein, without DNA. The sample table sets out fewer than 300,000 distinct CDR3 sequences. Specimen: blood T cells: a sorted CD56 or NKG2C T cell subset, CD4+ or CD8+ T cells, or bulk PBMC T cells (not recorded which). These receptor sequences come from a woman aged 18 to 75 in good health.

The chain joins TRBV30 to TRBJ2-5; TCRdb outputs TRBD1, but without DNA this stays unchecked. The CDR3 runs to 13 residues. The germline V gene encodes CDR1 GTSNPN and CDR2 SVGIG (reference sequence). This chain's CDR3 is CAWRATGSQTQYF.

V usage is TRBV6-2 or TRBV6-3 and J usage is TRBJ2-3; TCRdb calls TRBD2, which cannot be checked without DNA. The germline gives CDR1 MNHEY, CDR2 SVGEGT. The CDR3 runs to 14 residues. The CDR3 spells CASRLAGVADTQYF.

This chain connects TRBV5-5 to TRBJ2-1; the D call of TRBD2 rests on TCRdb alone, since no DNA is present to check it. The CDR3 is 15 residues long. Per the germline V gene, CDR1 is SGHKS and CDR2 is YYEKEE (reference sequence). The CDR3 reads CASEKGLAGYNEQFF.

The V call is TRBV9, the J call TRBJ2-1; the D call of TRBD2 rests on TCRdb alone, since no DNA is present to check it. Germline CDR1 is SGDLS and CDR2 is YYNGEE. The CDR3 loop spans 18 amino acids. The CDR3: CASSVAFGGSGGYNEQFF.

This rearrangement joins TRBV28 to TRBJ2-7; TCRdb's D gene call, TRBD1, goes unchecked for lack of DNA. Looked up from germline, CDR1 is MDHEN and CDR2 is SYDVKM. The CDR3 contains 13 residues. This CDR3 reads CASSGTETYEQYF.

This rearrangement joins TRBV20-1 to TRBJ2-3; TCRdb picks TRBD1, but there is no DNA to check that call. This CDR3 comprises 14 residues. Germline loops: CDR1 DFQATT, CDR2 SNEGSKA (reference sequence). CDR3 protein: CSAPGQGSTDTQYF.

CDR3 amino acids: CSAKAGGGYTF. The chain links TRBV20-1 to TRBJ1-2; without DNA, the TCRdb call of TRBD1 cannot be checked. The CDR3 spans 11 residues. Germline V gene lookup returns CDR1 DFQATT and CDR2 SNEGSKA (reference sequence).

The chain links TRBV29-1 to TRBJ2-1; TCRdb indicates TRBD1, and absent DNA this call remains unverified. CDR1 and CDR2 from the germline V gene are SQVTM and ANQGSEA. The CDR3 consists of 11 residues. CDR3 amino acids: CSVGDGIEQFF.

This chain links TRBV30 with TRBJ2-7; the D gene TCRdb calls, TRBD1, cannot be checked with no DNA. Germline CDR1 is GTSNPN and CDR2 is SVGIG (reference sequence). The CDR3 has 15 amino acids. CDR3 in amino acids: CAWINRDRFSYEQYF.

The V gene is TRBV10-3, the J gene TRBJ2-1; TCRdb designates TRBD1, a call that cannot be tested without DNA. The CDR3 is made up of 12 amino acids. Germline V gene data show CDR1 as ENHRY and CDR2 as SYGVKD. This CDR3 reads CAISEGENEQFF.

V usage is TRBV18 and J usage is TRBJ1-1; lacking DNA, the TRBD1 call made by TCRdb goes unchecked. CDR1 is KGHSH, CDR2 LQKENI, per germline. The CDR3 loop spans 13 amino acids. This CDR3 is CASSPQGYTEAFF.

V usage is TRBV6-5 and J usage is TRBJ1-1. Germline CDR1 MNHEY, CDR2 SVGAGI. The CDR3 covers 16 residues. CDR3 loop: CASSYSQGRVNTEAFF.

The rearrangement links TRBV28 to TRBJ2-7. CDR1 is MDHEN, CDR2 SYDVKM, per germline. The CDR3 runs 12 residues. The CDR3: CASSLIGYEQYF.

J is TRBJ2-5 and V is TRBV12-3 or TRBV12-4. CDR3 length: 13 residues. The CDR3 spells CASSFGLQETQYF.

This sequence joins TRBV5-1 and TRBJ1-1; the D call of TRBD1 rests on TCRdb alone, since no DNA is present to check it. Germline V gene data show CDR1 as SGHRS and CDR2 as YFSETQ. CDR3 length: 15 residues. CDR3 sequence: CASSTGPGANTEAFF.

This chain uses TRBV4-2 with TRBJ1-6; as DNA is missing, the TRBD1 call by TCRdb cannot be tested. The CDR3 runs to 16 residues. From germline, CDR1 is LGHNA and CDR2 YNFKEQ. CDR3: CASSQPPGTGESPLHF.

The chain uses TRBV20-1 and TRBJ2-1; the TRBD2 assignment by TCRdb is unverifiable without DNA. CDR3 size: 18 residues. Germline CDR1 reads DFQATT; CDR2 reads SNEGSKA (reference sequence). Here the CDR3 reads CSATLLTRFSGNRDEQFF.

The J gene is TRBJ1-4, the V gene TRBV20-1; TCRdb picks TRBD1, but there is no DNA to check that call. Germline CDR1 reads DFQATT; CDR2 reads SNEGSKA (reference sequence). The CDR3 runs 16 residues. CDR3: CSAPGTGDNPREKLFF.

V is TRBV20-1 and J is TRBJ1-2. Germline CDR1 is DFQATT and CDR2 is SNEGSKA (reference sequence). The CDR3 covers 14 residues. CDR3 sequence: CSAREVRGLVGYTF.

The chain's CDR3 is CASSLWAGLDEQYF. The chain uses TRBV7-2 and TRBJ2-7; TCRdb reports TRBD1, a call that lacks DNA to check it against. CDR3 length: 14 amino acids. CDR1 and CDR2 from the germline V gene are SGHTA and FQGNSA.